This T cell receptor (delta chain) was captured by sequencing in a study of γδ T cells in repeated Plasmodium falciparum infection. Bulk repertoires came from Vgamma9/Vdelta2+ or Vdelta2-negative gammadelta T cells flow-sorted from PBMC. Whole-study results and caveats: Vgamma9/Vdelta2+ repertoires stayed stably polyclonal over time and infection.

TCRdb repeated clone calling on the multiplex PCR reads with CATT. The table lists 80,000 to 95,000 delta-chain clones, roughly 1.4% of them singletons. Looked up from germline, CDR1 is TVYSNPD and CDR2 is GDNSRS (reference sequence). V lost 3 bases and J lost 0, with 17 bases in between. This CDR3 region has 15 residues. This clone showed up just a few times. The antigen remains undetermined. This probably arose from a read error, given a far larger clone one base away. Other DNA sequences within the sample encode an identical CDR3. Sample: gamma-delta T cells from blood. This receptor was obtained from a pool of human donors (malaria-infected and uninfected, not separated). J is TRDJ1 and V is TRDV3; D might be TRDD2 (5 bases). CDR3: CAFRVLFGYTDKLIF. CDR3 in DNA: TGTGCCTTCCGAGTCCTATTTGGTTACACCGATAAACTCATCTTT.